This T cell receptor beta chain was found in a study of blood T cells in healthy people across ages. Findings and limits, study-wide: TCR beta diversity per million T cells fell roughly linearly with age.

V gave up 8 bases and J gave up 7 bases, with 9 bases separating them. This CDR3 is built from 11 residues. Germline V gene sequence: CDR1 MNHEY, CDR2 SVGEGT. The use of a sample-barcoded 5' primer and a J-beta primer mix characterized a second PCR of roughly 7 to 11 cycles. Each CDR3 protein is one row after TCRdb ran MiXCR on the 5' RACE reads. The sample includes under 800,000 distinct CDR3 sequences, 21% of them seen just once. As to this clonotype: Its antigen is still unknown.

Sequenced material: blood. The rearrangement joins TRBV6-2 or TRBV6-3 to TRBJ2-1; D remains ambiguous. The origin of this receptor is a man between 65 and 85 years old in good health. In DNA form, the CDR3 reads TGTGCCAGCTCTTCTTGGAATGAGCAGTTCTTC. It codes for CASSSWNEQFF.